A selection of T cell receptor beta chains follows, all from one sample in a study of blood T cell repertoires in COVID-19. The repertoire was sequenced with immunoSEQ multiplex PCR; TCRdb's copy has only in-frame clones and lacks some. Of fewer than 350,000 clones listed, roughly 85% are singletons. The sample was PBMCs or T cells enriched from blood (not recorded which). The receptors shown here come from a woman aged 25-40 years who had been exposed to COVID-19. The CDR3 runs from the conserved cysteine through the conserved F or W. The D gene is left open where the match is weak. Where a row states a size, it is once, few, many or the class of an expanded clone; other rows omit it.

J | size | D | V | DNA | CDR3
TRBJ2-4 | . | . | TRBV2 | TGTGCCAGCAGCGGTACTAGCGGGACAGGGAACATTCAGTACTTC | CASSGTSGTGNIQYF
TRBJ1-6 | . | . | TRBV5-5 | TGTGCCAGCAGCCCCAGTTCGGGGGGGGGCGCATTTACACCCCTCCACTTT | CASSPSSGGGAFTPLHF
TRBJ2-7 | . | . | TRBV29-1 | TGCAGCGTTGTGCGGGGGCAGATCACCTACGAGCAGTACTTC | CSVVRGQITYEQYF
TRBJ2-1 | . | TRBD2 | TRBV6-2/TRBV6-3 | TGTGCCAGCAGTACGGGGACTACAATGCAGTTCTTC | CASSTGTTMQFF
TRBJ1-2 | . | . | TRBV28 | TGTGCCAGCAGTTCAGGGTTGCATGGCTACACCTTC | CASSSGLHGYTF
TRBJ2-1 | . | TRBD1 | TRBV5-1 | TGCGCCAGCAGAACCGGACAGGGGGTTAGTGATGAGCAGTTCTTC | CASRTGQGVSDEQFF
TRBJ1-5 | . | TRBD1 | TRBV5-1 | TGCGCCAGCAGGACAGGGGAGGGCCAGCCCCAGCATTTT | CASRTGEGQPQHF
TRBJ1-1 | . | . | TRBV19 | TGTGCCAGTAATGAGGGGACTGGGAACACTGAAGCTTTCTTT | CASNEGTGNTEAFF
TRBJ1-5 | . | . | TRBV28 | TGTGCCAGCAGATGGGACTCCCCCGCCTATCAGCCCCAGCATTTT | CASRWDSPAYQPQHF
TRBJ1-6 | . | TRBD1 | TRBV5-1 | TGCGCCAGCAGCTTTTCCGGGACAGGGGTTAATTCACCCCTCCACTTT | CASSFSGTGVNSPLHF
TRBJ1-6 | . | . | TRBV10-3 | TGTGCCATCAGTGAGTCCTACACTAGCTCCTATAATTCACCCCTCCACTTT | CAISESYTSSYNSPLHF
TRBJ2-4 | . | . | TRBV28 | TGTGCCAGCAGTTTCGGGGTCAAAAACATTCAGTACTTC | CASSFGVKNIQYF
TRBJ2-7 | . | TRBD2 | TRBV5-4 | TGTGCCAGCAGGTGGGAGGCGGGAGCTGGGGAGCAGTACTTC | CASRWEAGAGEQYF
TRBJ1-2 | . | . | TRBV27 | TGTGCCAGCAGTCGCCTTTTTATAGGGGGTGCGGGCTCCTATGGCTACACCTTC | CASSRLFIGGAGSYGYTF
TRBJ2-1 | . | TRBD2 | TRBV19 | TGTGCCGTTCGACTAGCGGGGGGAGATGAGCAGTTCTTC | CAVRLAGGDEQFF
TRBJ1-1 | . | TRBD1 | TRBV30 | TGTGCCTGGAGGGGACAGGGCTACGCTGAAGCTTTCTTT | CAWRGQGYAEAFF
TRBJ1-6 | . | . | TRBV4-1 | TGCGCCAGCAGCCAAGGAAAGACAGCCTCCTATAATTCACCCCTCCACTTT | CASSQGKTASYNSPLHF
TRBJ2-1 | . | TRBD1 | TRBV19 | TGTGCCAGTAGTATAGACTCCCTCCCCGGGACAGTTTACAATGAGCAGTTCTTC | CASSIDSLPGTVYNEQFF
TRBJ1-2 | few | . | TRBV5-8 | TGTGCCAGCAGCGAAGTGGACAGCTATGGCTACACCTTC | CASSEVDSYGYTF
TRBJ2-7 | . | . | TRBV7-8 | TGTGCCAGCAGCTTAGGGGCCGCGGGGATCGGCTACGAGCAGTACTTC | CASSLGAAGIGYEQYF
TRBJ2-7 | . | TRBD1 | TRBV28 | TGTGCCAGCAGTTTACCACAAGGGGGACAGGGATACCCCGAGCAGTACTTC | CASSLPQGGQGYPEQYF
TRBJ1-1 | few | . | TRBV30 | TGTGCCTGGGAGACGGGTATGAACACTGAAGCTTTCTTT | CAWETGMNTEAFF
TRBJ2-3 | . | . | TRBV29-1 | TGCAGCGTTGCAATCGGAGGCATGGGCACAGATACGCAGTATTTT | CSVAIGGMGTDTQYF
TRBJ2-5 | . | TRBD2 | TRBV19 | TGTGCCAGTAGCGGCTACGGGAGGGTCGCCCAAGAGACCCAGTACTTC | CASSGYGRVAQETQYF
TRBJ1-2 | . | . | TRBV28 | TGTGCCAGCAGTTTAAGGGTACGTCTAGCGGATGGCTACACCTTC | CASSLRVRLADGYTF
TRBJ2-3 | . | TRBD2 | TRBV5-1 | TGCGCCAGCAGCTCCGGGACTAGCGGGGGGGCCGTTACGCAGTATTTT | CASSSGTSGGAVTQYF
TRBJ1-2 | . | TRBD1 | TRBV4-3 | TGCGCCAGCAGCCAAGATCGCGACAGGGCTAGCTACACCTTC | CASSQDRDRASYTF
TRBJ1-5 | few | . | TRBV28 | TGTGCCAGCGCCGGTGACAGTTTTAATCAGCCCCAGCATTTT | CASAGDSFNQPQHF
TRBJ2-7 | . | TRBD2 | TRBV2 | TGTGCCAGCAGACTAGCGGGAGGGCCCCACGAGCAGTACTTC | CASRLAGGPHEQYF
TRBJ2-1 | once | . | TRBV4-2 | TGTGCCAGCAGCCCCACCGACCGGGATGAGCAGTTCTTC | CASSPTDRDEQFF
TRBJ2-1 | . | . | TRBV5-1 | TGCGCCAGCAGCTTGGGTAGCTCCTTCGAGCAGTTCTTC | CASSLGSSFEQFF
TRBJ2-7 | . | TRBD1 | TRBV27 | TGTGCCAGCAGCGCCCGGGACAGGGGGGTTAAAGGCGACGAGCAGTACTTC | CASSARDRGVKGDEQYF
TRBJ1-2 | . | . | TRBV6-5 | TGTGCCAGCAGTCAGAAATGGGATCAGGGAGGTGGCTACACCTTC | CASSQKWDQGGGYTF
TRBJ2-5 | . | TRBD1 | TRBV7-7 | TGTGCTAGCAGCTTAGCACTCCCGGGACAGGGGGGAACCCAGTACTTC | CASSLALPGQGGTQYF
TRBJ1-3 | . | . | TRBV2 | TGTGCCAGCAGTGAATCAACAGGAGCTAACACCATATATTTT | CASSESTGANTIYF
TRBJ1-1 | . | . | TRBV28 | TGTGCCAGCAGCCCGGGGGAGTCAAGCACTGAAGCTTTCTTT | CASSPGESSTEAFF
TRBJ2-3 | . | . | TRBV10-3 | TGTGCCATCAGTGACGCGACAGTCAGCACAGATACGCAGTATTTT | CAISDATVSTDTQYF
TRBJ2-7 | . | TRBD1 | TRBV6-1 | TGTGCCAGCAGTGAAGCGGACCAGGGGGTAAGGTCCTACGAGCAGTACTTC | CASSEADQGVRSYEQYF
TRBJ1-1 | . | TRBD1 | TRBV5-6 | TGTGCCAGCAGCTCCCGACAGGGGTTAGGCACTGAAGCTTTCTTT | CASSSRQGLGTEAFF
TRBJ2-1 | . | TRBD1 | TRBV7-8 | TGTGCCAGTACCCTAGTGGGGACAGGGGAAGATGAGCAGTTCTTC | CASTLVGTGEDEQFF
TRBJ2-2 | . | TRBD1 | TRBV5-1 | TGCGCCAGCAGCTTAGGGGGCAGAACCGGGGAGCTGTTTTTT | CASSLGGRTGELFF
TRBJ2-7 | . | TRBD2 | TRBV6-1 | TGTGCCAGCAGTGAGCCAGCGGGAGGACCCAGGGACTACGAGCAGTACTTC | CASSEPAGGPRDYEQYF
TRBJ2-7 | . | TRBD2 | TRBV7-9 | TGTGCCGCACGGGCTAGCGGGAGCGAGCAGTACTTC | CAARASGSEQYF
TRBJ1-2 | once | . | TRBV30 | TGTGCCTGGAGGGTATCAGGCCAGGGAGGCTACACCTTC | CAWRVSGQGGYTF
TRBJ2-1 | . | . | TRBV10-1 | TGCGCCAGCAGTGCAGGGGTAGGCACCTACAATGAGCAGTTCTTC | CASSAGVGTYNEQFF
TRBJ1-1 | . | . | TRBV18 | TGTGCCAGCTCACCAAAGGGGGACACTGAAGCTTTCTTT | CASSPKGDTEAFF
TRBJ2-7 | few | TRBD1 | TRBV5-1 | TGCGCCAGCAGCCCAGGGACAGGGGACTACGAGCAGTACTTC | CASSPGTGDYEQYF
TRBJ2-7 | . | TRBD2 | TRBV7-2 | TGTGCCAGCAGCTCCCGGGGGAGCGGGGCCTACGAGCAGTACTTC | CASSSRGSGAYEQYF